The sequence of this TCR beta chain was determined in a study of CD8+ T cells in alopecia areata. A word on this clone: Its antigen is undetermined.

Study-wide results and caveats: How baseline CD8+ expansion relates to response remains uncertain (there was one nonresponder). Tofacitinib produced a significant decrease in scalp clonality and in expanded CD8+ clones among the top 100. Greater clonality was observed in lesional scalp samples, especially alopecia totalis/universalis, versus normal scalp.

Treatment in this sample: oral pan-JAK inhibitor, 5-10 mg twice daily. The investigators collected lesional scalp punch biopsies and peripheral blood from alopecia areata patients. The V gene lost 3 bases and the J gene lost 11 bases, with 17 bases spanning the gap. Germline CDR1 reads GTSNPN; CDR2 reads SVGIG (reference sequence). The CDR3 consists of 13 residues. Sequencing templates came from extracted RNA that was reverse transcribed into cDNA. Assay: immunoSEQ multiplex PCR; the TCRdb copy retains only in-frame clones and omits some. This sample carries under 300,000 clones, 60% of them seen once, and the ten largest clones take around 0.92%.

This material consisted of CD4+ T cells sorted from blood, taken around week 54, from a patient treated with tofacitinib. The TCR comes from a human donor with alopecia areata. The chain couples TRBV30 to TRBJ1-5, with unresolved D. CDR3 sequence reads: CAWSRLSQEAQHF. The CDR3 region has the DNA TGTGCCTGGAGCCGACTGTCTCAAGAGGCCCAGCATTTT.